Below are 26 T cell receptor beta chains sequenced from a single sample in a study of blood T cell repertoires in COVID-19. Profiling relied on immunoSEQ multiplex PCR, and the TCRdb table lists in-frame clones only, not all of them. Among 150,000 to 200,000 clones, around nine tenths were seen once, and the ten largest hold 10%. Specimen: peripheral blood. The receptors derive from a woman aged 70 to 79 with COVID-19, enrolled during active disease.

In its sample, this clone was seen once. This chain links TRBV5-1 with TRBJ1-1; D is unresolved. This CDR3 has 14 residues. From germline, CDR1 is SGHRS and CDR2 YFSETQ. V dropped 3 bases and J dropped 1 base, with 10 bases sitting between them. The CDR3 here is CASSWLQANTEAFF. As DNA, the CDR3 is TGCGCCAGCAGCTGGCTCCAGGCGAACACTGAAGCTTTCTTT.

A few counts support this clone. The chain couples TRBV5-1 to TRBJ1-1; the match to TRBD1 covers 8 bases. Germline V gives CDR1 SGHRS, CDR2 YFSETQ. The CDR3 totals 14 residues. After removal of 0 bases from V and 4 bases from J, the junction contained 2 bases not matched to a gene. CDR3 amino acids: CASSLGTGITEAFF. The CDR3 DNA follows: TGCGCCAGCAGCTTGGGGACAGGGATCACTGAAGCTTTCTTT.

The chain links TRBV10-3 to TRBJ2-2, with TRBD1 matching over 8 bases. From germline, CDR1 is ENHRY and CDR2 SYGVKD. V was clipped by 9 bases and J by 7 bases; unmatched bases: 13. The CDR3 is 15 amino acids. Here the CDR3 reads CAMRTGPDRIGELFF. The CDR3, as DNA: TGTGCCATGCGGACAGGGCCGGATCGGATCGGGGAGCTGTTTTTT.

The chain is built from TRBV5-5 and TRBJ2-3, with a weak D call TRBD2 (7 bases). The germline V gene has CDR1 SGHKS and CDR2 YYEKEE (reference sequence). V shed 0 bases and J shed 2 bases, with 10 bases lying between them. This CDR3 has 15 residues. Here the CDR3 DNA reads TGTGCCAGCAGCTTGGTCGCGGGGGCCACAGATACGCAGTATTTT. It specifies CASSLVAGATDTQYF.

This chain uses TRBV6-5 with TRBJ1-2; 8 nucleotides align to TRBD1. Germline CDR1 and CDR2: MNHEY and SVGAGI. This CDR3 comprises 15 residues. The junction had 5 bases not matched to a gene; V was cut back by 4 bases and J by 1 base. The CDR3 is CASSSATGVNYGYTF. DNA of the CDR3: TGTGCCAGCAGTTCCGCGACAGGGGTTAACTATGGCTACACCTTC.

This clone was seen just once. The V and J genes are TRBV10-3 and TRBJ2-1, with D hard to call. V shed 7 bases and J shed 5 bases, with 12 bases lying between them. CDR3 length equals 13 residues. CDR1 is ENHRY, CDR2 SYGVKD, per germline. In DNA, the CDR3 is TGTGCCATCAAGTCCAGTGTTGACAATGAGCAGTTCTTC. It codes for CAIKSSVDNEQFF.

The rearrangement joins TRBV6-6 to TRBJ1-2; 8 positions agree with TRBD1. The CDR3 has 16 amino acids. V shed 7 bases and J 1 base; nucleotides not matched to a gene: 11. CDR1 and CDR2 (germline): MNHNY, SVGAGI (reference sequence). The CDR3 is CASNSQGALLNYGYTF. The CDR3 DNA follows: TGTGCCAGCAATTCTCAGGGGGCCCTCCTTAACTATGGCTACACCTTC.

The CDR3 nucleotides are TGCGCCAGCAGCTTGGATCCAGGGGTGGCCTATGGCTACACCTTC. Its protein product is CASSLDPGVAYGYTF. The chain links TRBV5-1 to TRBJ1-2; possible D gene TRBD1, 6 bases. V was cut by 0 bases and J by 4 bases, with 13 bases left in between. CDR3 length: 15 amino acids. The V gene's germline CDR1 is SGHRS and CDR2 YFSETQ. Together with reference TRBV5-1 and TRBJ1-2, the CDR3 gives the full variable domain: KAGVTQTPRYLIKTRGQQVTLSCSPISGHRSVSWYQQTPGQGLQFLFEYFSETQRNKGNFPGRFSGRQFSNSRSEMNVSTLELGDSALYLCASSLDPGVAYGYTFGSGTRLTVV.

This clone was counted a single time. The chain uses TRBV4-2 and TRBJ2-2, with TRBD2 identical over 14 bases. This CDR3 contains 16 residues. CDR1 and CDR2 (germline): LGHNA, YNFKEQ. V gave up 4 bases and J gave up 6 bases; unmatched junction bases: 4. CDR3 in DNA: TGTGCCAGCAGCCTCCCGGGACTAGCGGGGGCCGGGGAGCTGTTTTTT. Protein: CASSLPGLAGAGELFF.

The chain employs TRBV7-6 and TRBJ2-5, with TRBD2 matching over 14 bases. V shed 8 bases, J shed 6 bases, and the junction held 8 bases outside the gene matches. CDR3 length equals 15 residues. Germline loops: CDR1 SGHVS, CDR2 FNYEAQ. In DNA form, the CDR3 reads TGTGCCAGCGGTAGTGGGACTAGCGGGGGAAAGACCCAGTACTTC. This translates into CASGSGTSGGKTQYF.

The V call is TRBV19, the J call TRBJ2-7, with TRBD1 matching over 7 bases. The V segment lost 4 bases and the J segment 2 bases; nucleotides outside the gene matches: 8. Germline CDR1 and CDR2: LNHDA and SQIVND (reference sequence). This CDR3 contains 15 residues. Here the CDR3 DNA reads TGTGCCAGTAGTACAAGGGGGCAACTTACCTACGAGCAGTACTTC. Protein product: CASSTRGQLTYEQYF.

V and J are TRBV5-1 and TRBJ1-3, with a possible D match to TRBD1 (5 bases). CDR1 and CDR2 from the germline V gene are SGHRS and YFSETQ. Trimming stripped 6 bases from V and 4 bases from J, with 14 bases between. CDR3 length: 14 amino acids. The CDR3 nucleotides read TGCGCCAGCACTTATGGAGGGGCAGGAAACACCATATATTTT. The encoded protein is CASTYGGAGNTIYF.

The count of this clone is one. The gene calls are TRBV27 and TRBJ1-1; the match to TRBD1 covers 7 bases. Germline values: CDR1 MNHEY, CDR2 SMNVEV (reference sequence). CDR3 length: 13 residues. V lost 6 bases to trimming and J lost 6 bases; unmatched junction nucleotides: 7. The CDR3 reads CASRPTGEPEAFF. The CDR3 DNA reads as TGTGCCAGCAGACCAACAGGGGAGCCTGAAGCTTTCTTT.

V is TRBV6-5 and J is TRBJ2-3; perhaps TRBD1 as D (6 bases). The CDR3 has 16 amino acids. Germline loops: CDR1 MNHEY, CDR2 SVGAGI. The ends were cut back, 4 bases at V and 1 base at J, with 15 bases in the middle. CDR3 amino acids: CASSSPGHRGTDTQYF. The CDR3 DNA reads TGTGCCAGCAGTTCCCCGGGACATCGAGGCACAGATACGCAGTATTTT.

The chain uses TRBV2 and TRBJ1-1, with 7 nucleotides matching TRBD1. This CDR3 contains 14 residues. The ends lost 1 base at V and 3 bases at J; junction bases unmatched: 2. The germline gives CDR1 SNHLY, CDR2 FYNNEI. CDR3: CASSEGDSYTEAFF. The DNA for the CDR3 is TGTGCCAGCAGTGAAGGGGACAGTTACACTGAAGCTTTCTTT.

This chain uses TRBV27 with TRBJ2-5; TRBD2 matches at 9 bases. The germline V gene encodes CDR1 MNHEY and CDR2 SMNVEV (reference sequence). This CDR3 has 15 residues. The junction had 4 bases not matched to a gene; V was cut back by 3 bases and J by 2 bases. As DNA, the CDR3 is TGTGCCAGCAGTTTCAGCGGGGGGCGACAAGAGACCCAGTACTTC. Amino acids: CASSFSGGRQETQYF.

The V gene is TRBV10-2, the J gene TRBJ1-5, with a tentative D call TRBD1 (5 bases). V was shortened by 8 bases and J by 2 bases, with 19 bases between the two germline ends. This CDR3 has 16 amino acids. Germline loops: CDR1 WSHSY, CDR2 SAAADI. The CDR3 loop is CASRESGGGRNQPQHF. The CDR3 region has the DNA TGCGCCAGCCGGGAGAGTGGGGGTGGTCGCAATCAGCCCCAGCATTTT.

The CDR3 is CASSYHVGQGNGYTF. In DNA, the CDR3 is TGTGCCAGCAGCTACCACGTAGGGCAGGGAAATGGCTACACCTTC. The V call is TRBV7-9, the J call TRBJ1-2, with a tentative D call TRBD1 (5 bases). Trimming took 4 bases from V and 6 from J, leaving 18 bases between them. The germline V gene encodes CDR1 SEHNR and CDR2 FQNEAQ (reference sequence). CDR3 length: 15 amino acids.

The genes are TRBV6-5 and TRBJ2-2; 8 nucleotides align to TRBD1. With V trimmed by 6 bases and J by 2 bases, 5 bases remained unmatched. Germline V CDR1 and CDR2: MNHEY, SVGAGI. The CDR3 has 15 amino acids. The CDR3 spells CASRVGTGNTGELFF. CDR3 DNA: TGTGCCAGCAGGGTCGGGACAGGAAACACCGGGGAGCTGTTTTTT.

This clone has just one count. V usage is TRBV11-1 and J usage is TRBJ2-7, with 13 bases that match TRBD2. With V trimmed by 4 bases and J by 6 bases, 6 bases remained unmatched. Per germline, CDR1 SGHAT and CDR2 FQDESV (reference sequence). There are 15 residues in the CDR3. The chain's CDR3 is CASSSRLAGGLEQYF. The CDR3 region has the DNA TGTGCCAGCAGCTCCAGACTAGCGGGGGGTCTCGAGCAGTACTTC.

CDR3 loop: CATRGDEKLFF. CDR3 bases: TGTGCCACAAGGGGTGATGAAAAACTGTTTTTT. This chain links TRBV25-1 with TRBJ1-4, with TRBD1 as a possible D gene (5 bases). The CDR3 has 11 amino acids. V lost 10 bases, J lost 6 bases, and 9 bases lay in between. Germline-derived CDR1 and CDR2 are MGHDK and SYGVNS.

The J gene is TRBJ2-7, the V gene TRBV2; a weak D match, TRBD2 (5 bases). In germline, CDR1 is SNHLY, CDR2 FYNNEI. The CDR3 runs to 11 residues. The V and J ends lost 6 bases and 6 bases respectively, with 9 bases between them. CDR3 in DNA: TGTGCCAGCAGGTGGACTCGCGAGCAGTACTTC. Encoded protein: CASRWTREQYF. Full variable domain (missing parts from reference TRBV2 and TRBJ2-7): EPEVTQTPSHQVTQMGQEVILRCVPISNHLYFYWYRQILGQKVEFLVSFYNNEISEKSEIFDDQFSVERPDGSNFTLKIRSTKLEDSAMYFCASRWTREQYFGPGTRLTVT.

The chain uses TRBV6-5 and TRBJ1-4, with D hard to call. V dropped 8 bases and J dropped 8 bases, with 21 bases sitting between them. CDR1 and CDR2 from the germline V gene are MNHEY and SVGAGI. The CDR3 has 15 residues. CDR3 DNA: TGTGCCAGCCTAACCGAGGCGGTCCGCCCCGAAAAACTGTTTTTT. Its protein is CASLTEAVRPEKLFF.

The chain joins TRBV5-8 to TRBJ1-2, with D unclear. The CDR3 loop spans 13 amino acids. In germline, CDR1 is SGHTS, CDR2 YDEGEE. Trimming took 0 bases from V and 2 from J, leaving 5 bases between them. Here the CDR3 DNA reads TGTGCCAGCAGCTTGGCTCAGAACTATGGCTACACCTTC. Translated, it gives CASSLAQNYGYTF.

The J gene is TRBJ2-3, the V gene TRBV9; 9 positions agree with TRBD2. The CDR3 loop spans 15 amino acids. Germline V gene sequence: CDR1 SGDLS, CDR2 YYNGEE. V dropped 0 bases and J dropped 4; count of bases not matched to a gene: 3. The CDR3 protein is CASSVGGGGADTQYF. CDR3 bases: TGTGCCAGCAGCGTAGGCGGCGGGGGGGCAGATACGCAGTATTTT.

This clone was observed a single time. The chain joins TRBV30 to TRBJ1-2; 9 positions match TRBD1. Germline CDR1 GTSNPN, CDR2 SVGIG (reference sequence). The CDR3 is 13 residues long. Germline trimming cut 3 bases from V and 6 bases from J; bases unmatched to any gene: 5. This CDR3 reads CAWRDRGEDGYTF. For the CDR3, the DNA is TGTGCCTGGAGGGACAGGGGAGAAGATGGCTACACCTTC.